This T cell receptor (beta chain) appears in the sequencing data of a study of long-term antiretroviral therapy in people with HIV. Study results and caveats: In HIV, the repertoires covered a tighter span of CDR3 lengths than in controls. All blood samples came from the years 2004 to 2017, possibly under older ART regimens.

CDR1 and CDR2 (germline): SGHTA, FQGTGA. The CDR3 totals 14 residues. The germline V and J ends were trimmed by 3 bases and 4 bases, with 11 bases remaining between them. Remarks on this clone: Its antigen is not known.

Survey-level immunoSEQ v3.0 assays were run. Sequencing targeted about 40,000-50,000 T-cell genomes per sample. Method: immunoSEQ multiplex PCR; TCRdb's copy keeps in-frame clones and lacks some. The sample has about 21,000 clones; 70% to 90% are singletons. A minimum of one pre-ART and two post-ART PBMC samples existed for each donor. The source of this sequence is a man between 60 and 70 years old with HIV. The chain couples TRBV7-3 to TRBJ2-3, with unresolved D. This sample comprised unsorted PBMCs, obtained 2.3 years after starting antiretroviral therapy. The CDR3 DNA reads TGTGCCAGCAGCTTTGGTGGCACGGCAGATACGCAGTATTTT. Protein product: CASSFGGTADTQYF.